This is a list of T cell receptor beta chains from one sample in a study of shared clonotypes between healthy human individuals. Sequenced by immunoSEQ multiplex PCR; TCRdb stores in-frame clones only, minus some. The sample shows over a million clones, 95% to 97% of them seen only once. Sequenced: naive CD4+ T cells sorted from blood. All receptors come from a man younger than 40 in good health. The CDR3 runs from the conserved cysteine through the conserved F or W. D genes are given only for firm matches. Expanded clones are given a class, and other clones once, few, many or no size at all.

j_call clone_size v_call d_call cdr3_aa cdr3_nt
TRBJ2-3 . TRBV2 . CASSPIDRRKRKVDTQYF TGTGCCAGCAGTCCCATCGACAGGAGAAAACGAAAGGTTGATACGCAGTATTTT
TRBJ2-7 . TRBV30 . CAWSGGAAQYF TGTGCCTGGTCAGGGGGGGCAGCGCAGTACTTC
TRBJ1-2 . TRBV11-2 . CASSLDRTAYGYTF TGTGCCAGCAGCTTAGATCGTACAGCATATGGCTACACCTTC
TRBJ2-7 . TRBV4-1 . CASSPSQLWEQYF TGCGCCAGCAGCCCAAGCCAGCTATGGGAGCAGTACTTC
TRBJ1-1 . TRBV12-5 . CASQISGGGTEAFF TGTGCTTCCCAGATTTCGGGGGGCGGCACTGAAGCTTTCTTT
TRBJ1-1 once TRBV7-3 . CASSFSGTEAFF TGTGCCAGCAGCTTTTCCGGGACTGAAGCTTTCTTT
TRBJ1-1 once TRBV18 . CASSPLGPGANTEAFF TGTGCCAGCTCACCTCTCGGACCTGGGGCGAACACTGAAGCTTTCTTT
TRBJ1-4 . TRBV5-1 . CASSSQWATNEKLFF TGCGCCAGCAGCTCCCAATGGGCAACTAATGAAAAACTGTTTTTT
TRBJ1-2 . TRBV2 TRBD1 CASSTDRDIIYGYTF TGTGCCAGCTCGACGGACAGGGACATAATTTATGGCTACACCTTC
TRBJ2-1 . TRBV14 . CASSQDGRNEQFF TGTGCCAGCAGCCAAGATGGACGGAATGAGCAGTTCTTC
TRBJ1-4 . TRBV11-2 . CASSSVQGATNEKLFF TGTGCCAGCAGCTCGGTACAGGGTGCAACTAATGAAAAACTGTTTTTT
TRBJ2-1 . TRBV15 TRBD2 CATSRDRLAGVHNEQFF TGTGCCACCAGCAGAGATCGGCTAGCGGGAGTTCACAATGAGCAGTTCTTC
TRBJ2-7 . TRBV15 . CATSRDTARAEEQYF TGTGCCACCAGCAGAGATACAGCGAGGGCTGAAGAGCAGTACTTC
TRBJ2-2 . TRBV19 TRBD1 CASIGQGVPNTGELFF TGTGCCAGTATTGGACAGGGGGTTCCGAACACCGGGGAGCTGTTTTTT
TRBJ2-3 once TRBV10-1 TRBD2 CASGSGSGIADTQYF TGCGCCAGCGGTAGCGGGAGCGGGATTGCAGATACGCAGTATTTT
TRBJ2-7 . TRBV13 . CASSLRLAPRVNF TGTGCCAGCAGCTTAAGATTAGCACCCCGGGTGAACTTC
TRBJ1-3 . TRBV7-2 . CASSLLGGSAGNTIYF TGTGCCAGCAGCTTATTGGGGGGGTCCGCTGGAAACACCATATATTTT
TRBJ2-1 . TRBV10-3 . CAISDSGGAYNEQFF TGTGCCATCAGTGATTCCGGCGGGGCCTACAATGAGCAGTTCTTC
TRBJ2-1 . TRBV10-3 . CAISESVVAYEQFF TGTGCCATCAGTGAGTCGGTAGTAGCCTATGAGCAGTTCTTC
TRBJ2-3 . TRBV5-1 TRBD2 CASSSITSGIWADTQYF TGCGCCAGCAGCTCTATTACTAGCGGGATATGGGCAGATACGCAGTATTTT
TRBJ2-7 . TRBV11-1 TRBD1 CASRPTGTGDYEQYF TGTGCCAGCAGACCTACCGGGACAGGGGACTACGAGCAGTACTTC